This record looks at one T cell receptor (beta chain) sequence and its context. The treatment: oral pan-JAK inhibitor, 5-10 mg twice daily. Obtained from alopecia areata patients were lesional scalp punch biopsies along with peripheral blood. This entry comes from a study of CD8+ T cells in alopecia areata. Sequencing relied on a cDNA template that was reverse transcribed from extracted RNA. The assay was immunoSEQ multiplex PCR, and TCRdb's table has in-frame clones only and misses some. The sample yields approximately 200,000 clones, about three fifths seen once. Per the germline V gene, CDR1 is KGHSH and CDR2 is LQKENI. The CDR3 covers 14 residues. V was cut by 2 bases and J by 1 base, with 8 bases left in between.

This TCR came from a human donor with alopecia areata. V and J are TRBV18 and TRBJ2-5, with D possibly called TRBD1 or TRBD2 (5 bases each). Sequenced material: CD4+ T cells sorted from blood, taken at week 4, from a patient treated with tofacitinib. In DNA form, the CDR3 reads TGTGCCAGCTCACCAGAGGGGCCCCAAGAGACCCAGTACTTC. Translated: CASSPEGPQETQYF.